This record covers a single T cell receptor (beta chain). Its antigen is undetermined. This sample was taken from a study of cytomegalovirus exposure and HLA in healthy donors. Study at large: Out of about 179 million T cells, an earlier analysis found roughly 110 million unique TCR beta sequences in total. Study-level findings and limits: Associated with HLA alleles at 0.05 false discovery rate in a later analysis were over 15,000 TCR beta sequences. Presence/absence analyses assumed roughly uniform sequencing depth across donors. It is likely that the observed cluster of highly shared sequence variants was a sequencing artifact.

The PCR used 60 Vbeta and 13 Jbeta primers. Here immunoSEQ multiplex PCR was the method, and the copy in TCRdb shows in-frame clones only, minus some. The profile covers 150,000 to 200,000 clones, with over 75% appearing a single time and 1% taken by the ten largest. The V and J ends lost 7 bases and 4 bases respectively, with 16 bases between them. Germline V gene sequence: CDR1 MNHNS, CDR2 SASEGT. This CDR3 has 14 residues. This receptor was identified in a woman between 50 and 59 years old in good health and CMV-seropositive. V gene TRBV6-1 combines with J gene TRBJ2-5; a weak D match, TRBD2 (5 bases). Sequences were obtained from PBMCs. As DNA, the CDR3 is TGTGCCAGCATTTGGGGAGAAGGAGCAGAGACCCAGTACTTC. Its protein product is CASIWGEGAETQYF.